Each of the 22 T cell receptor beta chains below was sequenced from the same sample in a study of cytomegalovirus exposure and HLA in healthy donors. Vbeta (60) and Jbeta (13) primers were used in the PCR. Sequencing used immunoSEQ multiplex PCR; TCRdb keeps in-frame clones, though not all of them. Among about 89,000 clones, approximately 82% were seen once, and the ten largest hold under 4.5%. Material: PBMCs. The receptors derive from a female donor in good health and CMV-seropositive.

CDR3 DNA: TGCGCCAGCAGCTCCGGACAGGGGAACGGGGGGGGCTCACATGAGCAGTTCTTC. Translated, it gives CASSSGQGNGGGSHEQFF. The chain uses TRBV5-1 and TRBJ2-1; a possible D gene is TRBD1 (9 bases). Germline CDR1 and CDR2: SGHRS and YFSETQ. CDR3 size: 18 residues. V shed 3 bases and J shed 8 bases, with 27 bases lying between them.

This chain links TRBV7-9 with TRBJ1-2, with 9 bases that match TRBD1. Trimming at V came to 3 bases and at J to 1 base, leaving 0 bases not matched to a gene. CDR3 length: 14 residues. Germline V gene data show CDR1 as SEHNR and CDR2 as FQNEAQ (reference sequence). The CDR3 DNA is TGTGCCAGCAGCTTGGGACAGGGTAACTATGGCTACACCTTC. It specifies CASSLGQGNYGYTF.

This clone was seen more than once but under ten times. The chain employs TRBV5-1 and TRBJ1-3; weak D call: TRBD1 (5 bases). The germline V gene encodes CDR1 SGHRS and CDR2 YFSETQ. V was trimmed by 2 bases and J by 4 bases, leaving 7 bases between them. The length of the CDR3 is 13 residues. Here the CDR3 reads CASSFGGGNTIYF. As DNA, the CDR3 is TGCGCCAGCAGCTTTGGGGGGGGAAACACCATATATTTT.

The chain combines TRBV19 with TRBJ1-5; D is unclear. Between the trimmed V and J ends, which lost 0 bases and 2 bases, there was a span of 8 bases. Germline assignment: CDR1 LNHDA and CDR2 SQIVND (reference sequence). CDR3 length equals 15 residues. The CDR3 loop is CASSIDLNGNQPQHF. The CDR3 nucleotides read TGTGCCAGTAGTATAGATCTAAATGGCAATCAGCCCCAGCATTTT.

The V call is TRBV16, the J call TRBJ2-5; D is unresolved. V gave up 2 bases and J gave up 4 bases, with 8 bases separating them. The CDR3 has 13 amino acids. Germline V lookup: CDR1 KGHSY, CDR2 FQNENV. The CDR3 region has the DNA TGTGCCAGCAGCCAAGCCGTCGGAGAGACCCAGTACTTC. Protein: CASSQAVGETQYF. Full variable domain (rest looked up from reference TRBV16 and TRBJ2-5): GEEVAQTPKHLVRGEGQKAKLYCAPIKGHSYVFWYQQVLKNEFKFLISFQNENVFDETGMPKERFSAKCLPNSPCSLEIQATKLEDSAVYFCASSQAVGETQYFGPGTRLLVL.

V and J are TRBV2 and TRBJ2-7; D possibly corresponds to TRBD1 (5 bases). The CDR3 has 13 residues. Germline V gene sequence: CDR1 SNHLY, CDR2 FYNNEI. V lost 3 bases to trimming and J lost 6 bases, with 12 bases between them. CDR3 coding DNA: TGTGCCAGCAGTGAGGGGCCAGGCAGCGAGCAGTACTTC. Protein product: CASSEGPGSEQYF.

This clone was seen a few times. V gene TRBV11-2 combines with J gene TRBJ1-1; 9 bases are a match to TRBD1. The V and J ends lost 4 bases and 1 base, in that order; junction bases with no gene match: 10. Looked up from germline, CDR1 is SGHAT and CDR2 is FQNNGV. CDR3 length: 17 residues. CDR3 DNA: TGTGCCAGCAGCTCTGTGGGACAGGGTGCGCCGAACACTGAAGCTTTCTTT. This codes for CASSSVGQGAPNTEAFF.

The CDR3 DNA is TGTGCCAGCAGCTTGGGACAGTCCTACGAGCAGTACTTC. Amino acids: CASSLGQSYEQYF. This chain connects TRBV5-8 to TRBJ2-7; the D gene is possibly TRBD1 (5 bases). The ends were cut back, 0 bases at V and 1 base at J, with 5 bases in the middle. This CDR3 has 13 residues. Germline values: CDR1 SGHTS, CDR2 YDEGEE.

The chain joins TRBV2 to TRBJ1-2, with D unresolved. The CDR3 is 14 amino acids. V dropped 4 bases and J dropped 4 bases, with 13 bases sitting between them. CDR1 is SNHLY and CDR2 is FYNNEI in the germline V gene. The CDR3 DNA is TGTGCCAGCAGTGTAAATGGTCGGGGCTATGGCTACACCTTC. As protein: CASSVNGRGYGYTF.

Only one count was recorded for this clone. CDR3 amino acids: CASSYSGGGTEAFF. CDR3 DNA sequence: TGTGCCAGCAGTTACTCGGGGGGGGGAACTGAAGCTTTCTTT. This chain connects TRBV6-6 to TRBJ1-1, with a tentative D call TRBD1 (5 bases). CDR1 is MNHNY, CDR2 SVGAGI, per germline (reference sequence). CDR3 length: 14 residues. V dropped 0 bases and J dropped 5 bases, with 10 bases sitting between them.

The CDR3 DNA follows: TGTGCCACCAGCAGAGAACCGGGAGCTAACTATGGCTACACCTTC. The encoded protein is CATSREPGANYGYTF. This chain joins TRBV15 and TRBJ1-2; D unclear. With 0 bases removed from V and 0 bases from J, the gap between germline ends came to 8 bases. The CDR3 contains 15 residues. Germline lookup yields CDR1 LNHNV and CDR2 YYDKDF (reference sequence).

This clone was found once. CDR3 sequence (DNA): TGCGCCAGCAGCCAGAATCCGGGACAAAATTACGAGCAGTACTTC. This encodes CASSQNPGQNYEQYF. The J gene is TRBJ2-7, the V gene TRBV4-1, with a possible D match to TRBD1 (6 bases). Germline V CDR1 and CDR2: MGHRA, YSYEKL. The V end was cut by 3 bases, the J end by 4 bases, with 16 bases between. The CDR3 has 15 residues.

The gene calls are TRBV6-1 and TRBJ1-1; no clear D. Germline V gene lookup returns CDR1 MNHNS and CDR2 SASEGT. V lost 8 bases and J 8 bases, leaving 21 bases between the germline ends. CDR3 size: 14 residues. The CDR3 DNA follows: TGTGCCAGCCTGCCATGGACGGAGGCCCCGGAAGCTTTCTTT. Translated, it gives CASLPWTEAPEAFF.

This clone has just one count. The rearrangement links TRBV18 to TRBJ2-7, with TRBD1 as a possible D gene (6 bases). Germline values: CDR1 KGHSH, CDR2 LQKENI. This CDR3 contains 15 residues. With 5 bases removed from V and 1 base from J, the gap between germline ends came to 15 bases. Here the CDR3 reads CASSMWTDRSYEQYF. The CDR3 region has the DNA TGTGCCAGCTCAATGTGGACAGACCGATCCTACGAGCAGTACTTC.

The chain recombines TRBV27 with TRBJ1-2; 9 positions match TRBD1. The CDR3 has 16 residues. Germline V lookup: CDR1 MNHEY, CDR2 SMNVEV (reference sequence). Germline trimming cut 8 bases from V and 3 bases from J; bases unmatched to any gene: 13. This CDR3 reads CASGITGGASDYGYTF. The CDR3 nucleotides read TGTGCCAGCGGGATTACAGGGGGCGCGTCGGACTATGGCTACACCTTC.

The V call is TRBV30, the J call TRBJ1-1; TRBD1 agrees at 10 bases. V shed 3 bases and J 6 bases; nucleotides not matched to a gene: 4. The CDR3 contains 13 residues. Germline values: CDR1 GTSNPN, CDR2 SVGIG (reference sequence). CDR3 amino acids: CAWRRDRGAEAFF. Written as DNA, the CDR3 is TGTGCCTGGAGGAGGGACAGGGGCGCTGAAGCTTTCTTT. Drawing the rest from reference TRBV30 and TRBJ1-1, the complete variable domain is SQTIHQWPATLVQPVGSPLSLECTVEGTSNPNLYWYRQAAGRGLQLLFYSVGIGQISSEVPQNLSASRPQDRQFILSSKKLLLSDSGFYLCAWRRDRGAEAFFGQGTRLTVV.

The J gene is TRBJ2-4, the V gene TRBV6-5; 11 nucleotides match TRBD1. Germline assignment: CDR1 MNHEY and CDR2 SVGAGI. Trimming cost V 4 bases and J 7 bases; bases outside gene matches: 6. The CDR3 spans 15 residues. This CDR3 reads CASSSWTGGGNIQYF. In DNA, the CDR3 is TGTGCCAGCAGTTCATGGACAGGGGGCGGGAACATTCAGTACTTC.

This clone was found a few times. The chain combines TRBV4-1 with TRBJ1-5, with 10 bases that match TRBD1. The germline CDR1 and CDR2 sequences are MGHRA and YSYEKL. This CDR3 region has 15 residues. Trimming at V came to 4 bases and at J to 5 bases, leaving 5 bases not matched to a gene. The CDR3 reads CASSRLTGGDQPQHF. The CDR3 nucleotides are TGCGCCAGCAGCCGATTGACAGGGGGCGATCAGCCCCAGCATTTT.

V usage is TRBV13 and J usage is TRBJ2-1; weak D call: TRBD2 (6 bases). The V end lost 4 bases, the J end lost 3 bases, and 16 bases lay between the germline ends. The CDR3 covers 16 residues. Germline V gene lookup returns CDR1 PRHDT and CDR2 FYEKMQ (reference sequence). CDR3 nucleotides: TGTGCCAGCAGCTCGCGGACTACCGCGGACTACAATGAGCAGTTCTTC. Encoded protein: CASSSRTTADYNEQFF. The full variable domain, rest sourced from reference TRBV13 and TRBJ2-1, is AAGVIQSPRHLIKEKRETATLKCYPIPRHDTVYWYQQGPGQDPQFLISFYEKMQSDKGSIPDRFSAQQFSDYHSELNMSSLELGDSALYFCASSSRTTADYNEQFFGPGTRLTVL.

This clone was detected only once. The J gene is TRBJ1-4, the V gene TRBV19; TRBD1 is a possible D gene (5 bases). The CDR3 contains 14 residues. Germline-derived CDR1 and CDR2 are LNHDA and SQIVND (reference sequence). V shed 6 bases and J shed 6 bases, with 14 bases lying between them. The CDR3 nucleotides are TGTGCCAGTAGCCGCCCGGGGGTAGATGAAAAACTGTTTTTT. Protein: CASSRPGVDEKLFF.

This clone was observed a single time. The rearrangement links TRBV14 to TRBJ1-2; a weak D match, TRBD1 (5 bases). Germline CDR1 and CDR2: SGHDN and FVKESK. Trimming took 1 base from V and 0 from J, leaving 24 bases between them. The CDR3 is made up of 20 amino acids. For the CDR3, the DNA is TGTGCCAGCAGCCAAGGGGTTGCGAGAGACGATAGGGGTACTAACTATGGCTACACCTTC. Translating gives CASSQGVARDDRGTNYGYTF.

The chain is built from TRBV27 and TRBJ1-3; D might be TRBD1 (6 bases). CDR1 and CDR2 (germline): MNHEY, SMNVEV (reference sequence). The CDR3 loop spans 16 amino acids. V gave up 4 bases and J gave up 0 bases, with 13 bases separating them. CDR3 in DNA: TGTGCCAGCAGTTGCCAGGACAGTTACTCTGGAAACACCATATATTTT. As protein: CASSCQDSYSGNTIYF.